A single sample gave rise to the 15 T cell receptor beta chains below, sequenced in a study of tumor-infiltrating lymphocytes in primary liver carcinoma. Researchers generated TCR beta cDNA from 500 ng of total RNA, relying on a constant-region primer. Slightly modified ARM-PCR, run as three nested multiplex PCR rounds, produced the TCR beta libraries. A C-beta reverse primer was combined with TRBV1-TRBV30 forward primers in the first two PCR rounds, and each round had 10 cycles. TCRdb ran MiXCR on the multiplex PCR reads and lists one entry per CDR3 protein. This repertoire shows approximately 340,000 distinct CDR3 sequences, almost 65% found once; its top ten account for about 6.1%. Germline DNA was also extracted, while the blood RNA originated from unsorted whole blood. The source material was peripheral blood. The receptor source for this set is a man aged 40-50 years with primary liver carcinoma and hepatitis B virus infection.

The chain recombines TRBV6-5 with TRBJ2-7; 7 nucleotides agree with TRBD2. This CDR3 comprises 13 residues. The ends lost 6 bases at V and 12 bases at J; junction bases unmatched: 14. Germline CDR1 and CDR2: MNHEY and SVGAGI. CDR3 coding DNA: TGTGCCAGCAGCTTCGGACTAGTGGGAGTTTGGTACTTC. Protein: CASSFGLVGVWYF.

About this clonotype itself: With a much larger clone just one base away, this may be a read error. V and J are TRBV10-2 and TRBJ2-7, with 12 bases that match TRBD2. Germline V gene lookup returns CDR1 WSHSY and CDR2 SAAADI. CDR3 length: 14 amino acids. In nucleotides, the CDR3 is TGCGCCAGCCGGACTAGCGGGGTACCCTACGAGCGGTACTTC. Its translation is CASRTSGVPYERYF.

The chain couples TRBV9 to TRBJ2-1; 12 nucleotides agree with TRBD2. The CDR3 has 17 amino acids. The V gene's germline CDR1 is SGDLS and CDR2 YYNGEE. V gave up 3 bases and J gave up 5 bases; unmatched junction bases: 9. CDR3 sequence reads: CASSANLAGGPHNEQFF. The DNA of the CDR3 is TGTGCCAGCAGCGCCAATCTAGCGGGAGGGCCCCACAATGAGCAGTTCTTC.

The CDR3 region has the DNA TGTGCCAGCAGTTCTAGACAGGGGGGGGAAGAGACCCAGTACTTC. Encoded protein: CASSSRQGGEETQYF. The chain links TRBV6-5 to TRBJ2-5; 9 nucleotides line up with TRBD1. CDR1 and CDR2 from the germline V gene are MNHEY and SVGAGI. V dropped 4 bases and J dropped 3; count of bases not matched to a gene: 6. CDR3 length equals 15 residues.

A word on this clonotype: One end of the junction does not line up with germline, which may come from a read error. The chain employs TRBV30 and TRBJ2-5; D gene ambiguous. Germline V gene lookup returns CDR1 GTSNPN and CDR2 SVGIG (reference sequence). The CDR3 extends over 12 amino acids. CDR3 region: CGWSNIQETQYF. CDR3 nucleotide sequence: TGTGGCTGGAGCAATATCCAAGAGACCCAGTACTTC. Variable domain in full (rest from reference TRBV30 and TRBJ2-5): SQTIHQWPATLVQPVGSPLSLECTVEGTSNPNLYWYRQAAGRGLQLLFYSVGIGQISSEVPQNLSASRPQDRQFILSSKKLLLSDSGFYLCGWSNIQETQYFGPGTRLLVL.

The gene calls are TRBV12-5 and TRBJ2-7; D not certain. Trimming left V 4 bases short and J 0 bases short, with 10 bases between. The germline V gene has CDR1 LGHNT and CDR2 FRNRAP. The CDR3 sequence is 14 residues long. CDR3 sequence reads: CASGSVRRSYEQYF. DNA for the CDR3: TGTGCTAGTGGTTCCGTCCGCCGCTCCTACGAGCAGTACTTC.

The chain combines TRBV5-5 with TRBJ2-5; D is perhaps TRBD2 (5 bases). Germline V gene lookup returns CDR1 SGHKS and CDR2 YYEKEE (reference sequence). The CDR3 extends over 14 amino acids. Here the CDR3 reads CASGNPDGKETQYF. DNA of the CDR3: TGTGCAAGCGGCAATCCCGACGGCAAAGAGACCCAGTACTTC.

With regard to this clonotype: One end of the junction does not line up with germline, which may come from a read error. This chain joins TRBV12-3 or TRBV12-4 and TRBJ1-1; D gene uncertain. This CDR3 has 13 amino acids. The CDR3 bases are TGTGCCAGGAGTTTAAGAGGAAGAACTGAAACTTTCTTT. Its protein product is CARSLRGRTETFF.

With regard to this clonotype: Sequence at one end of the junction differs from germline and may be a read error. The chain links TRBV4-1 to TRBJ2-7; 13 bases are shared with TRBD2. This CDR3 has 18 residues. From germline, CDR1 is MGHRA and CDR2 YSYEKL. The CDR3 is CASSPRTSGSLGSYEHYF. The CDR3 bases are TGCGCCAGCAGCCCGAGGACTAGCGGGAGTTTGGGCTCCTACGAGCATTACTTC.

Remarks on this clonotype: Since a much larger clone is just one base distant, this may be a read error. This likely comes from a read error, as the CDR3 has no conserved phenylalanine or tryptophan at its end. The V gene is TRBV29-1, the J gene TRBJ2-5; D may be TRBD2 (6 bases). The V and J ends lost 7 bases and 5 bases respectively, with 11 bases between them. CDR3 size: 11 residues. Germline V gives CDR1 SQVTM, CDR2 ANQGSEA. The CDR3 loop is CSAREKETQYL. In DNA form, the CDR3 reads TGCAGCGCTCGGGAGAAGGAGACCCAGTACCTC.

The V gene is TRBV9, the J gene TRBJ2-3, with TRBD2 identical over 8 bases. V shed 0 bases, J shed 6 bases, and the junction held 3 bases outside the gene matches. Germline CDR1 reads SGDLS; CDR2 reads YYNGEE. CDR3 length: 14 amino acids. Here the CDR3 reads CASSVGAGEDTQYF. The CDR3 nucleotides read TGTGCCAGCAGCGTAGGAGCGGGAGAGGATACGCAGTATTTT.

J is TRBJ2-1 and V is TRBV7-9, with no clear D. Trimming shortened V by 5 bases and J by 9 bases, and 8 bases separated the two germline ends. This CDR3 has 11 amino acids. Germline V gene data show CDR1 as SEHNR and CDR2 as FQNEAQ (reference sequence). The CDR3 loop is CASSPRTEQFF. The CDR3 DNA follows: TGTGCCAGCAGCCCAAGAACTGAGCAGTTCTTC.

V usage is TRBV6-5 and J usage is TRBJ1-5; weak D call: TRBD1 (5 bases). The germline V gene encodes CDR1 MNHEY and CDR2 SVGAGI. This CDR3 has 13 amino acids. V lost 8 bases, J lost 5 bases, and 13 bases lay in between. In DNA, the CDR3 is TGTGCCAGCGCAAGGCAGGGCCATCAGCCCCAGCATTTT. It specifies CASARQGHQPQHF.

There are many counts of this clonotype. V is TRBV11-1 and J is TRBJ2-7; 7 bases are shared with TRBD1. Germline-derived CDR1 and CDR2 are SGHAT and FQDESV (reference sequence). Trimming removed 4 bases from V and 6 bases from J; junction bases left unmatched: 6. The CDR3 is 13 amino acids. For the CDR3, the DNA is TGTGCCAGCAGCTCCACAGGGGTTCGCGAGCAGTACTTC. It translates to CASSSTGVREQYF.

As for this clonotype: This sequence may be a read error, since a much larger clone differs from it by one base. The chain combines TRBV12-3 or TRBV12-4 with TRBJ2-3, with D possibly matching TRBD1 (5 bases). CDR3 length: 14 amino acids. CDR3 loop: CASSFRTSTGTQYF. CDR3 nucleotide sequence: TGTGCCAGCAGTTTTCGGACGAGCACAGGTACGCAGTATTTT.